One TCR beta chain is described in this entry. What it binds is not known. V was cut by 1 base and J by 5 bases, with 11 bases left in between. The CDR3 has 14 residues. For the second PCR, which ran for 7 to 11 cycles, a sample-barcoded 5' primer and a J-beta primer mix were used. The template-switch adaptor was a 5' adaptor with 12 random nucleotides. It tagged each cDNA molecule. TCRdb fed the 5' RACE reads into MiXCR, producing one record per CDR3 protein. The table records over 1,200,000 distinct CDR3 sequences, approximately 59% of them present only once. The data were obtained in a study of blood T cells in healthy people across ages. Study observations and caveats: Underestimates were what the diversity estimates from one million T cells were considered to be. Higher naive T cell percentage went strongly together with higher TCR beta diversity.

This TCR came from a man aged 18 to 30 in good health. Sample: blood. The chain combines TRBV12-3 or TRBV12-4 with TRBJ2-5; unclear D gene. This CDR3 reads CASSLGIVMETQYF. The CDR3 DNA sequence: TGTGCCAGCAGTTTAGGGATAGTAATGGAGACCCAGTACTTC.